This T cell receptor (beta chain) was recovered during a study of blood T cell repertoires in COVID-19. Overall study: The United States, Italy and Spain supplied acute and convalescent COVID-19 samples. Sample material is recorded as cDNA or gDNA derived from T cells, B-cell-depleted T cells, or PBMCs.

Trimming cost V 1 base and J 0 bases, with 5 bases left between them. CDR1 and CDR2 from the germline V gene are SGHRS and YFSETQ. This CDR3 contains 14 residues. In the source study's methods: Amplified reference gene primers provided the basis for estimating nucleated cell counts. Repertoires were generated with immunoSEQ multiplex PCR, while TCRdb's copy carries only in-frame clones and drops some. V and J calls and clone size are those listed in that table; D and trimming were worked out from the DNA. The sample has roughly 190,000 clones, approximately 85% seen once. The sequenced material came from peripheral blood. The chain carries TRBV5-1 and TRBJ1-3; no clear D gene. This clonotype originated in an older woman with acute or convalescent COVID-19. The DNA of the CDR3 is TGCGCCAGCAGCTTGACAGTCTCTGGAAACACCATATATTTT. It codes for CASSLTVSGNTIYF.